The 17 T cell receptor beta chains listed next were all sequenced from one sample in a study of neurological immune-mediated disorders. In TCRdb, the 5' RACE reads were re-called with MiXCR into one record per CDR3 protein. The sample has about 70,000 distinct CDR3 sequences, roughly 4.9% seen once; the top ten hold about 5.3%. The sequenced sample was PBMCs. Receptors originate from a human donor with multiple sclerosis. The donor label of this sample is uncertain.

This clonotype was seen ten or more times. This chain uses TRBV20-1 with TRBJ1-1; D might be TRBD1 (5 bases). This CDR3 is 14 amino acids long. Germline-derived CDR1 and CDR2 are DFQATT and SNEGSKA (reference sequence). The V gene lost 6 bases and the J gene lost 1 base, with 15 bases spanning the gap. The CDR3 DNA sequence: TGCAGTGCGACCGTACAGGCTACGAACACTGAAGCTTTCTTT. Translation gives CSATVQATNTEAFF.

This clonotype occurred many times. The chain joins TRBV5-1 to TRBJ1-1, with D perhaps matching TRBD1 (6 bases). The V and J ends lost 0 bases and 4 bases respectively, with 10 bases between them. CDR1 SGHRS and CDR2 YFSETQ come from the germline V gene. The length of the CDR3 is 14 residues. CDR3 nucleotides: TGCGCCAGCAGCTTGGTACAGGGTAGCACTGAAGCTTTCTTT. Translating gives CASSLVQGSTEAFF.

This clonotype was recorded at least ten times. The rearrangement joins TRBV20-1 to TRBJ1-1; D is unclear. Germline CDR1 is DFQATT and CDR2 is SNEGSKA (reference sequence). V was clipped by 2 bases and J by 1 base, with 2 bases between them. This CDR3 comprises 11 residues. The CDR3 DNA reads as TGCAGTGCTAGACCGAACACTGAAGCTTTCTTT. This gives the protein CSARPNTEAFF.

The sample holds many counts of this clonotype. CDR3 sequence reads: CASSQRTVYGYTF. The DNA for the CDR3 is TGCGCCAGCAGCCAGCGGACAGTCTATGGCTACACCTTC. This chain connects TRBV4-1 to TRBJ1-2; D might be TRBD1 (6 bases). Per germline, CDR1 MGHRA and CDR2 YSYEKL. With 3 bases removed from V and 4 bases from J, the gap between germline ends came to 9 bases. The CDR3 is made up of 13 amino acids.

This clonotype was observed at least ten times. The rearrangement links TRBV5-1 to TRBJ1-2; no definite D call. The CDR3 length is 14 residues. V shed 3 bases and J shed 7 bases, with 16 bases lying between them. Germline V gene lookup returns CDR1 SGHRS and CDR2 YFSETQ. CDR3 in DNA: TGCGCCAGCAGCTCCCATTTCGGAAAAGCTGGCTACACCTTC. Translating it yields CASSSHFGKAGYTF.

This clonotype was seen repeatedly, ten times or more. This chain joins TRBV12-3 or TRBV12-4 and TRBJ1-4, with D possibly being TRBD1 (5 bases). V gave up 4 bases and J gave up 14 bases, with 17 bases separating them. The CDR3 spans 13 residues. The CDR3 here is CASSSSGPRALFF. Written as DNA, the CDR3 is TGTGCCAGCAGTTCCTCGGGACCCCGGGCGCTGTTTTTT.

In its sample, this clonotype was seen many times. The chain links TRBV5-1 to TRBJ2-6, with TRBD1 identical over 8 bases. Germline values: CDR1 SGHRS, CDR2 YFSETQ. The CDR3 is 17 amino acids. V trimming: 2 bases; J trimming: 0 bases; junction bases outside the gene matches: 4. CDR3 sequence reads: CASSFSGGGSGANVLTF. CDR3 DNA: TGCGCCAGCAGCTTCTCAGGGGGCGGCTCTGGGGCCAACGTCCTGACTTTC. Using reference TRBV5-1 and TRBJ2-6 for the parts outside the CDR3, the full variable domain is KAGVTQTPRYLIKTRGQQVTLSCSPISGHRSVSWYQQTPGQGLQFLFEYFSETQRNKGNFPGRFSGRQFSNSRSEMNVSTLELGDSALYLCASSFSGGGSGANVLTFGAGSRLTVL.

Ten or more counts support this clonotype. The chain recombines TRBV11-2 with TRBJ1-6; TRBD1 might be the D (6 bases). The V end lost 3 bases, the J end lost 0 bases, and 18 bases lay between the germline ends. CDR1 and CDR2 (germline): SGHAT, FQNNGV. The CDR3 loop spans 19 amino acids. The CDR3 region is CASSFFRQAESSYNSPLHF. The CDR3 region has the DNA TGTGCCAGCAGCTTTTTTAGACAGGCCGAGAGCTCCTATAATTCACCCCTCCACTTT.

This clonotype has at least ten counts. The chain carries TRBV18 and TRBJ2-3; D perhaps matches TRBD1 (5 bases). Deletions cut 3 bases from V and 5 bases from J, with 12 bases between. The CDR3 totals 14 residues. The germline V gene encodes CDR1 KGHSH and CDR2 LQKENI. The CDR3 spells CASSPTGSGDTQYF. CDR3 bases: TGTGCCAGCTCACCTACAGGATCCGGAGATACGCAGTATTTT.

In this sample, this clonotype turned up many times. The V gene is TRBV7-2, the J gene TRBJ2-3, with D unresolved. The germline V gene encodes CDR1 SGHTA and CDR2 FQGNSA. The CDR3 totals 13 residues. Between the trimmed V and J ends, which lost 0 bases and 9 bases, there was a span of 10 bases. The CDR3 bases are TGTGCCAGCAGCTTAGCGCGGAGAGCAACGCAGTATTTT. Translating it yields CASSLARRATQYF. Full variable domain (rest looked up from reference TRBV7-2 and TRBJ2-3): GAGVSQSPSNKVTEKGKDVELRCDPISGHTALYWYRQSLGQGLEFLIYFQGNSAPDKSGLPSDRFSAERTGGSVSTLTIQRTQQEDSAVYLCASSLARRATQYFGPGTRLTVL.

This clonotype was seen at least ten times. Here the CDR3 DNA reads TGTGCCATCAGCGGGGGACAGGGAGGCAATCAGCCCCAGCATTTT. Protein sequence: CAISGGQGGNQPQHF. The chain employs TRBV10-3 and TRBJ1-5; TRBD1 aligns across 9 bases. Germline lookup yields CDR1 ENHRY and CDR2 SYGVKD. This CDR3 region has 15 residues. The V and J ends lost 6 bases and 2 bases, in that order; junction bases with no gene match: 5.

This clonotype appeared many times. The chain combines TRBV5-1 with TRBJ2-5; TRBD1 agrees at 7 bases. J gave up 2 bases and V 4 bases, and 8 bases lay outside the gene matches. The length of the CDR3 is 15 residues. CDR1 is SGHRS and CDR2 is YFSETQ in the germline V gene. CDR3 in DNA: TGCGCCAGCAGCCCGGGGACAGCCCTGCAAGAGACCCAGTACTTC. Translated, it gives CASSPGTALQETQYF. The variable domain in full, completed from reference TRBV5-1 and TRBJ2-5, reads KAGVTQTPRYLIKTRGQQVTLSCSPISGHRSVSWYQQTPGQGLQFLFEYFSETQRNKGNFPGRFSGRQFSNSRSEMNVSTLELGDSALYLCASSPGTALQETQYFGPGTRLLVL.

This clonotype has a count of ten or more. Likely a read error: the CDR3 ends without its conserved phenylalanine or tryptophan. The J gene is TRBJ2-1, the V gene TRBV5-1, with 8 bases identical to TRBD1. The germline V gene has CDR1 SGHRS and CDR2 YFSETQ. Losses at the gene ends were 1 base for V and 0 bases for J; bases not matched to a gene: 3. The CDR3 is 16 residues long. CDR3 amino acids: CASSLNRGASYNEQFL. The CDR3 DNA reads as TGCGCCAGCAGCTTGAACAGGGGGGCCTCCTACAATGAGCAGTTCTTA.

This clonotype appeared many times. The rearrangement joins TRBV10-3 to TRBJ2-2; 11 bases line up with TRBD2. Per the germline V gene, CDR1 is ENHRY and CDR2 is SYGVKD. The ends lost 0 bases at V and 0 bases at J; junction bases unmatched: 12. The CDR3 is 21 residues long. This CDR3 is CAISESPPGLAATSNTGELFF. CDR3 bases: TGTGCCATCAGTGAGTCCCCTCCGGGACTAGCGGCGACTTCGAACACCGGGGAGCTGTTTTTT.

This clonotype was counted at least ten times. The chain recombines TRBV5-1 with TRBJ1-1, with D hard to call. The CDR3 consists of 14 residues. Trimming pared 1 base from V and 3 bases from J, leaving 10 bases between. The germline V gene encodes CDR1 SGHRS and CDR2 YFSETQ. The CDR3, as DNA: TGCGCCAGCAGCTTGAGGGTCCCGTACACTGAAGCTTTCTTT. This sequence encodes CASSLRVPYTEAFF.

This clonotype was seen many times. The chain employs TRBV29-1 and TRBJ2-7; 7 positions agree with TRBD1. Germline V gives CDR1 SQVTM, CDR2 ANQGSEA. V dropped 5 bases and J dropped 7; count of bases not matched to a gene: 11. The CDR3 length is 13 residues. In DNA, the CDR3 is TGCAGCGTTACAAGGACAGGAATCTATGAGCAGTACTTC. Residues: CSVTRTGIYEQYF.

There are many counts of this clonotype. This rearrangement joins TRBV12-3 or TRBV12-4 to TRBJ1-5, with D tentatively TRBD1 (6 bases). The CDR3 covers 15 residues. Trimming pared 6 bases from V and 0 bases from J, leaving 12 bases between. The CDR3 sequence: CASSPGDDSNQPQHF. The CDR3 DNA reads TGTGCCAGCAGCCCAGGGGACGATAGCAATCAGCCCCAGCATTTT.